The next 6 T cell receptor beta chains were all read from a single sample in a study of cytomegalovirus exposure and HLA in healthy donors. PCR was performed using 60 Vbeta and 13 Jbeta primers. Profiling relied on immunoSEQ multiplex PCR, and the TCRdb table lists in-frame clones only, not all of them. The data show about 110,000 clones, over 75% seen once. Sequenced: PBMCs. The receptors come from a man aged 25-45 years in good health and CMV-seronegative.

The CDR3 sequence is CAWRDSFGSPLHF. In nucleotides, the CDR3 is TGTGCCTGGAGGGACAGTTTCGGTTCACCCCTCCACTTT. The V and J genes are TRBV30 and TRBJ1-6; tentative D call: TRBD1 (6 bases). The CDR3 spans 13 residues. Trimming took off 3 bases at V and 9 bases at J, with 12 bases between the two ends. The germline CDR1 and CDR2 sequences are GTSNPN and SVGIG (reference sequence). The complete variable domain, with remaining parts taken from reference TRBV30 and TRBJ1-6, reads SQTIHQWPATLVQPVGSPLSLECTVEGTSNPNLYWYRQAAGRGLQLLFYSVGIGQISSEVPQNLSASRPQDRQFILSSKKLLLSDSGFYLCAWRDSFGSPLHFGNGTRLTVT.

The chain combines TRBV5-1 with TRBJ1-4; D is possibly TRBD1 (5 bases). Between the trimmed V and J ends, which lost 5 bases and 7 bases, there was a span of 18 bases. This CDR3 is 15 amino acids long. CDR1 and CDR2 from the germline V gene are SGHRS and YFSETQ. DNA of the CDR3: TGCGCCAGCAGTGGGGCCGCGTCGAGGAGTGAAAAACTGTTTTTT. Amino acid sequence: CASSGAASRSEKLFF.

The chain joins TRBV5-1 to TRBJ2-4; D gene ambiguous. Looked up from germline, CDR1 is SGHRS and CDR2 is YFSETQ. V was trimmed by 2 bases and J by 2 bases, leaving 11 bases between them. The CDR3 sequence is 15 residues long. CDR3 bases: TGCGCCAGCAGCTTCAGCGAGACTCCCAAAAACATTCAGTACTTC. It translates to CASSFSETPKNIQYF.

The V and J genes are TRBV18 and TRBJ1-2; 7 positions match TRBD1. This CDR3 contains 14 residues. After removal of 4 bases from V and 6 bases from J, the junction contained 8 bases not matched to a gene. Germline V CDR1 and CDR2: KGHSH, LQKENI. The CDR3 region is CASSLMTGQDGYTF. CDR3 nucleotide sequence: TGTGCCAGCTCACTCATGACAGGGCAGGATGGCTACACCTTC.

This chain uses TRBV28 with TRBJ1-5; 10 nucleotides align to TRBD1. Germline V CDR1 and CDR2: MDHEN, SYDVKM. This CDR3 comprises 15 residues. The junction had 3 bases not matched to a gene; V was cut back by 5 bases and J by 2 bases. The CDR3 here is CASSPGTGGNQPQHF. The CDR3 DNA is TGTGCCAGCAGTCCGGGGACAGGGGGCAATCAGCCCCAGCATTTT.

This rearrangement joins TRBV5-1 to TRBJ2-7, with 8 bases matching TRBD1. The CDR3 has 18 amino acids. V dropped 0 bases and J dropped 3; count of bases not matched to a gene: 14. Germline CDR1 is SGHRS and CDR2 is YFSETQ. The CDR3: CASSLAGQEAFPHYEQYF. CDR3 nucleotides: TGCGCCAGCAGCTTGGCGGGACAGGAGGCCTTTCCCCACTACGAGCAGTACTTC.